By share, the clone carrying this TCR beta chain counts as medium-sized. Its antigen is unknown. TCR beta CDR3 regions were amplified from RNA transcripts. HTBI primers served in a first-round RT-PCR, which a second-round multiplex PCR followed. TCRdb re-called the multiplex PCR reads through MiXCR, storing one row per CDR3 protein. This sample has nearly 400,000 distinct CDR3 sequences, with approximately 20% found just once. V lost 6 bases, J lost 3 bases, and 12 bases lay in between. The CDR3 is 13 residues long. Germline V lookup: CDR1 MNHEY, CDR2 SVGEGT. The record originates from a study of Graves' ophthalmopathy and Graves' hyperthyroidism. In this cohort, patients with other autoimmune diseases, uncontrolled infections, pregnancy or lactation were excluded. General study findings and limits: Blood samples also showed most expanded thyroid clonotypes exceeding 0.001 frequency. A classifier, a 13-signature model, separated ophthalmopathy from stable hyperthyroidism with approximately 88% sensitivity and 75% to 83% specificity. With around 69% sensitivity and over 72% specificity, the model predicted ophthalmopathy progression.

The chain links TRBV6-2 or TRBV6-3 to TRBJ2-7; the D gene is possibly TRBD1 (6 bases). The sequenced material came from peripheral blood. This TCR came from a young woman with Graves' ophthalmopathy. The DNA of the CDR3 is TGTGCCAGCAGCCAGGGACAAAACTACGAGCAGTACTTC. Translation gives CASSQGQNYEQYF.